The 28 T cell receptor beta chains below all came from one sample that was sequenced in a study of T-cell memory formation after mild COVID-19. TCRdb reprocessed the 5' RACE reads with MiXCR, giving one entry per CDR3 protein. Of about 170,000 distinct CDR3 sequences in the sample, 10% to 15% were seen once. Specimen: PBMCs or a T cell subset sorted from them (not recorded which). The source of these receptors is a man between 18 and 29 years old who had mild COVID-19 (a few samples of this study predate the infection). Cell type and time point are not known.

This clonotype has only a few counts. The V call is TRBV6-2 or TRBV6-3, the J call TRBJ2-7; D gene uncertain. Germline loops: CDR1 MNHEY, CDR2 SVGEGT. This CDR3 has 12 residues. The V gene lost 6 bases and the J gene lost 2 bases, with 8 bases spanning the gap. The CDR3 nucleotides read TGTGCCAGCAGCAGCTACCCCTACGAGCAGTACTTC. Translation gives CASSSYPYEQYF.

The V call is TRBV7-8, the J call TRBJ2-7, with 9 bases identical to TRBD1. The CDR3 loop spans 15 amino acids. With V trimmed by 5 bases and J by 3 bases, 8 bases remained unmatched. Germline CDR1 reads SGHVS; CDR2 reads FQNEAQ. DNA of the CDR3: TGTGCCAGCAGCCCCGGGACAGGGAGAGGCTACGAGCAGTACTTC. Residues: CASSPGTGRGYEQYF.

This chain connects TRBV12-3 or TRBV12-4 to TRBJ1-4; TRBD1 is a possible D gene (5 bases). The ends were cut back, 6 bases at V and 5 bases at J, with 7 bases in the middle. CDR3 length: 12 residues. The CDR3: CASSRQNEKLFF. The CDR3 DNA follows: TGTGCCAGCAGCCGACAGAATGAAAAACTGTTTTTT.

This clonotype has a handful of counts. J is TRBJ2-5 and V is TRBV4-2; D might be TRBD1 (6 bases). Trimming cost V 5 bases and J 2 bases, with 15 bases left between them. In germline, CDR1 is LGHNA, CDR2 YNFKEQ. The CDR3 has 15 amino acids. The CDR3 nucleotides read TGTGCCAGCAGCTCAGGCGGACAGCCTCAAGAGACCCAGTACTTC. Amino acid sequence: CASSSGGQPQETQYF.

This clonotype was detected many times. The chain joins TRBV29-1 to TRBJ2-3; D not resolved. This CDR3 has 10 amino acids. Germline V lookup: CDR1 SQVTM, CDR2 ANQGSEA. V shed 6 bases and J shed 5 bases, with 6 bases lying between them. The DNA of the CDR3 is TGCAGCGTGAGAAAAGATACGCAGTATTTT. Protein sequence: CSVRKDTQYF.

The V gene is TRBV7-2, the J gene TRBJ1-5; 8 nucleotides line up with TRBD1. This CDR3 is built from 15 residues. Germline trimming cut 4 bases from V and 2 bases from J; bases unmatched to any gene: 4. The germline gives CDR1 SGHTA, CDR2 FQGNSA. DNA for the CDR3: TGTGCCAGCAGCTCCGGACAGGGCGGCAATCAGCCCCAGCATTTT. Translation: CASSSGQGGNQPQHF. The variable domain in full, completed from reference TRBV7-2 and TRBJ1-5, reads GAGVSQSPSNKVTEKGKDVELRCDPISGHTALYWYRQSLGQGLEFLIYFQGNSAPDKSGLPSDRFSAERTGGSVSTLTIQRTQQEDSAVYLCASSSGQGGNQPQHFGDGTRLSIL.

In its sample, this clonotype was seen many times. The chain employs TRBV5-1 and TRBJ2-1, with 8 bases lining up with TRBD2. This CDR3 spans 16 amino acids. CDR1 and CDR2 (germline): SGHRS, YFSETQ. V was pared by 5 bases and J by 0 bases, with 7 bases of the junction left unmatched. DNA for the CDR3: TGCGCCAGCAGGCCGGGGGGGGGAAGCTCCTACAATGAGCAGTTCTTC. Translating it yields CASRPGGGSSYNEQFF.

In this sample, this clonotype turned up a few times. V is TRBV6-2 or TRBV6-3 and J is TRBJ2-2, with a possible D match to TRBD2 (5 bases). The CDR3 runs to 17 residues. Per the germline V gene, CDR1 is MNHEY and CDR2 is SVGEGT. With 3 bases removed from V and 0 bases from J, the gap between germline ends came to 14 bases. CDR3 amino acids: CASSYKRPGSNTGELFF. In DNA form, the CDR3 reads TGTGCCAGCAGTTATAAGAGACCGGGATCGAACACCGGGGAGCTGTTTTTT.

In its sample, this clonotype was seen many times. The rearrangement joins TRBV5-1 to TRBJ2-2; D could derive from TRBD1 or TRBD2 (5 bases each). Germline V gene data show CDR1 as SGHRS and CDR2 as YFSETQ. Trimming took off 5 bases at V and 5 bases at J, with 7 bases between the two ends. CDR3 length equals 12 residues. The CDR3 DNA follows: TGCGCCAGCAGAGGGGAGACCGGGGAGCTGTTTTTT. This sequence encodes CASRGETGELFF.

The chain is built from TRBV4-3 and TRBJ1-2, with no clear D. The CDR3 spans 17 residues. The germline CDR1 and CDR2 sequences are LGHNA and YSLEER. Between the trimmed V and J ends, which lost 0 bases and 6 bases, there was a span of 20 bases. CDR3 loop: CASSQDLYTLSRDGYTF. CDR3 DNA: TGCGCCAGCAGCCAAGATCTATACACCTTAAGTAGGGATGGCTACACCTTC.

CDR3 coding DNA: TGCAGTGCCAGCCCCCGAGCCTACGAGCAGTACGTC. Translating it yields CSASPRAYEQYV. V is TRBV20-1 and J is TRBJ2-7; D gene unclear. The germline CDR1 and CDR2 sequences are DFQATT and SNEGSKA (reference sequence). The CDR3 totals 12 residues. V lost 6 bases and J lost 2, with 11 bases in between.

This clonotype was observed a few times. The CDR3: CSAIAGGTPETQYF. CDR3 coding DNA: TGCAGTGCGATAGCGGGGGGAACCCCGGAGACCCAGTACTTC. The chain is built from TRBV20-1 and TRBJ2-5, with 10 nucleotides matching TRBD2. Germline V CDR1 and CDR2: DFQATT, SNEGSKA (reference sequence). This CDR3 has 14 amino acids. The trim removed 6 bases at V and 5 bases at J, leaving 9 bases unmatched.

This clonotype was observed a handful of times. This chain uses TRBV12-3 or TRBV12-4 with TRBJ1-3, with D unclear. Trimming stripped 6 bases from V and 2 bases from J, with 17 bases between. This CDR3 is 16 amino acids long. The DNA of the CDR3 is TGTGCCAGCAGCATCGATACGATCGGGGCTGGAAACACCATATATTTT. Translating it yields CASSIDTIGAGNTIYF.

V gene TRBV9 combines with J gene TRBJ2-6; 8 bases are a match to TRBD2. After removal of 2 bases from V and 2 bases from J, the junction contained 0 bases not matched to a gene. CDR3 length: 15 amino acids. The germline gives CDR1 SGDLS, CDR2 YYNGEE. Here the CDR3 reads CASSVGGAGANVLTF. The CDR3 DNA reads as TGTGCCAGCAGCGTCGGGGGGGCTGGGGCCAACGTCCTGACTTTC.

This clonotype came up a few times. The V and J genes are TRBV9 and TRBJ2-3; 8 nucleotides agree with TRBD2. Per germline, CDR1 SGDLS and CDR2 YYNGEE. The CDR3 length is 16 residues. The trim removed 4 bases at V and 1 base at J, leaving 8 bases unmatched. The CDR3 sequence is CASSFTPGGGTDTQYF. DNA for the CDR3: TGTGCCAGCAGCTTCACACCGGGGGGGGGCACAGATACGCAGTATTTT.

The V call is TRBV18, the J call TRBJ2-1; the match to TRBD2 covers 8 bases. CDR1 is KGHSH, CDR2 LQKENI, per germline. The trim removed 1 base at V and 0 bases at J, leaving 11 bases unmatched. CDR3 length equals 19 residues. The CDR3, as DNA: TGTGCCAGCTCACCACGACCCTCCTCGGGGGGGTCCTCCTACAATGAGCAGTTCTTC. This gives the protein CASSPRPSSGGSSYNEQFF.

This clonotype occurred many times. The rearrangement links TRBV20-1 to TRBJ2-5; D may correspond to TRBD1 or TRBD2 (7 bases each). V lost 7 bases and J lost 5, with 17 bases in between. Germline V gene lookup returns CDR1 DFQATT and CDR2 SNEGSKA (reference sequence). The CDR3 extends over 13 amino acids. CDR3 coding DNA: TGCAGTGGACACCAGGGGGGGGAGGAGACCCAGTACTTC. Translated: CSGHQGGEETQYF.

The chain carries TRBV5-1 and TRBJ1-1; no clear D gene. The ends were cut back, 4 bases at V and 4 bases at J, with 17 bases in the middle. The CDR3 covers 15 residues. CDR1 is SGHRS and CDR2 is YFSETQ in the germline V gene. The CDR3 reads CASSPQLLGGTEAFF. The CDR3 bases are TGCGCCAGCAGCCCGCAACTCCTAGGAGGCACTGAAGCTTTCTTT.

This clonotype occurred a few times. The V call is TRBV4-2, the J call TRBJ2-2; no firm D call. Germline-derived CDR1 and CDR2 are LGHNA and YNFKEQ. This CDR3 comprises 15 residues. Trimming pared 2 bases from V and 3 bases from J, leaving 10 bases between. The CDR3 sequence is CASSQRLTDTGELFF. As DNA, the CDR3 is TGTGCCAGCAGCCAAAGACTCACGGACACCGGGGAGCTGTTTTTT.

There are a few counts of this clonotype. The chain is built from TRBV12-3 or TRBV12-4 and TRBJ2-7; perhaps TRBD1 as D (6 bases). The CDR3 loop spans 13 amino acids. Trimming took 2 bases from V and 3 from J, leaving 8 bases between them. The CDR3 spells CASSLIGGYEQYF. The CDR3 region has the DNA TGTGCCAGCAGTTTAATAGGGGGCTACGAGCAGTACTTC.

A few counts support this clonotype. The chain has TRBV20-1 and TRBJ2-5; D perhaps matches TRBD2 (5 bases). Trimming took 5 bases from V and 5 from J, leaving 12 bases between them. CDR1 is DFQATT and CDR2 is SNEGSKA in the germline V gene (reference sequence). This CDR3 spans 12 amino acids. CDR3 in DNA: TGCAGTGCTGAGGGAAATCGGGAGACCCAGTACTTC. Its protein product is CSAEGNRETQYF.

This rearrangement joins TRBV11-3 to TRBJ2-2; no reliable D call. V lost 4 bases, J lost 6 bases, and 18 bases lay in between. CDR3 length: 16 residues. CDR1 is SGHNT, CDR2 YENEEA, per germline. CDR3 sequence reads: CASSSYGGEMAGELFF. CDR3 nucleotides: TGTGCCAGCAGCTCATACGGTGGAGAGATGGCCGGGGAGCTGTTTTTT.

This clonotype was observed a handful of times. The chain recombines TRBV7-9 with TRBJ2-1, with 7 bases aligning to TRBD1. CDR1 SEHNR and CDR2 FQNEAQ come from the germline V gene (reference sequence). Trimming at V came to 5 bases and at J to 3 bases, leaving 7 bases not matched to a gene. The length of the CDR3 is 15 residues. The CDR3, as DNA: TGTGCCAGCAGCCTACAGGGGATTCTCTACAATGAGCAGTTCTTC. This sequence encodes CASSLQGILYNEQFF.

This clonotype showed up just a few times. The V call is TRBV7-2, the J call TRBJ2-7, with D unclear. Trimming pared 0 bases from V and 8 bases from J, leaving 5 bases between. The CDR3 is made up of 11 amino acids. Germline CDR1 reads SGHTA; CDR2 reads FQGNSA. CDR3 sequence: CASSLAAQQYF. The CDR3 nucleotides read TGTGCCAGCAGCTTAGCGGCCCAGCAGTACTTC. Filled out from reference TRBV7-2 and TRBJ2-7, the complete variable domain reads GAGVSQSPSNKVTEKGKDVELRCDPISGHTALYWYRQSLGQGLEFLIYFQGNSAPDKSGLPSDRFSAERTGGSVSTLTIQRTQQEDSAVYLCASSLAAQQYFGPGTRLTVT.

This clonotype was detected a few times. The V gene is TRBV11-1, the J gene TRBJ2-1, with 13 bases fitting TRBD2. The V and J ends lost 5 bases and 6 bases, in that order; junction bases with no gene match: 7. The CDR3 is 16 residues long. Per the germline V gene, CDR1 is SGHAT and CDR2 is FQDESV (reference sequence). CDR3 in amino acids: CASSRGTSGALNEQFF. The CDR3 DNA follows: TGTGCCAGCAGCCGCGGGACTAGCGGGGCCCTCAATGAGCAGTTCTTC.

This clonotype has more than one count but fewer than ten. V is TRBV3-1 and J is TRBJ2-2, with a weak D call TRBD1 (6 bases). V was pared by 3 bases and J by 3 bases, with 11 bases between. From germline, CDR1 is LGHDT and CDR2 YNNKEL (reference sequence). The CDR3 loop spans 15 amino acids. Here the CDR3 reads CASSQIGQYTGELFF. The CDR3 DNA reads TGTGCCAGCAGCCAGATAGGACAGTACACCGGGGAGCTGTTTTTT. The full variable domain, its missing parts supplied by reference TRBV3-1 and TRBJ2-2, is DTAVSQTPKYLVTQMGNDKSIKCEQNLGHDTMYWYKQDSKKFLKIMFSYNNKELIINETVPNRFSPKSPDKAHLNLHINSLELGDSAVYFCASSQIGQYTGELFFGEGSRLTVL.

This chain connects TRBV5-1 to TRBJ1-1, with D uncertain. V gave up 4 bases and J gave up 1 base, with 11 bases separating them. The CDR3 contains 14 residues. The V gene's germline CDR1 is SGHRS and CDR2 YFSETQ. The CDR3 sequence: CASSGWTRNTEAFF. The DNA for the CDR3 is TGCGCCAGCAGCGGATGGACGCGGAACACTGAAGCTTTCTTT.

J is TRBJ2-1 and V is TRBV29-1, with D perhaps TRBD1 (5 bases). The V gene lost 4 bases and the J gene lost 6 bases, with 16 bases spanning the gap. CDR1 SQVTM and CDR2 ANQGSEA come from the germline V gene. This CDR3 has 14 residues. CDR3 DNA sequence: TGCAGCGTTGGCACCAGGGTATTGGGCAATGAGCAGTTCTTC. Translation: CSVGTRVLGNEQFF.